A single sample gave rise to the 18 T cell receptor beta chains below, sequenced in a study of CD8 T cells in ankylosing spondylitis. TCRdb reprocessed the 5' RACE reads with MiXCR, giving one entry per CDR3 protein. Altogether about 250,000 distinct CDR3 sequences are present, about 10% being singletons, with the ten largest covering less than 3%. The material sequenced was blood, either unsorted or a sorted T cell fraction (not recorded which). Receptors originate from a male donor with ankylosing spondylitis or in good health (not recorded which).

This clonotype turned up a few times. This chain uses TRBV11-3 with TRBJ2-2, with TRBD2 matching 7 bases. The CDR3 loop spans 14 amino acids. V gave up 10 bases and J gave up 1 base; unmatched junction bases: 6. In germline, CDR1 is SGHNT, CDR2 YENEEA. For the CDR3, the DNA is TGTGCCACCCGGCCTAGCGGGAACACCGGGGAGCTGTTTTTT. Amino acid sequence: CATRPSGNTGELFF.

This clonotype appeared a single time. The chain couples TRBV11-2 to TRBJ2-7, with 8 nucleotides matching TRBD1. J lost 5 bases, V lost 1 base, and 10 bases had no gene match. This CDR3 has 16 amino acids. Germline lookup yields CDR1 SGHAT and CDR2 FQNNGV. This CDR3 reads CASSLARTGSGNEQYF. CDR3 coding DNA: TGTGCCAGCAGCTTAGCGAGGACAGGGTCCGGCAACGAGCAGTACTTC. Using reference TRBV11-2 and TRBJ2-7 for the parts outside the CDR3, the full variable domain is EAGVAQSPRYKIIEKRQSVAFWCNPISGHATLYWYQQILGQGPKLLIQFQNNGVVDDSQLPKDRFSAERLKGVDSTLKIQPAKLEDSAVYLCASSLARTGSGNEQYFGPGTRLTVT.

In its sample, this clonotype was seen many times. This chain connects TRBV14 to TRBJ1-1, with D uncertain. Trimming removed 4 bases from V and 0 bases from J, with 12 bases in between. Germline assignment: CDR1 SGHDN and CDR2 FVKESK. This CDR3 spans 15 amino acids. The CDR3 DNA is TGTGCCAGCAGCCCCTCGCCACCTTTGAACACTGAAGCTTTCTTT. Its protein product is CASSPSPPLNTEAFF. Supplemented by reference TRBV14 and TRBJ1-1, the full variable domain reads EAGVTQFPSHSVIEKGQTVTLRCDPISGHDNLYWYRRVMGKEIKFLLHFVKESKQDESGMPNNRFLAERTGGTYSTLKVQPAELEDSGVYFCASSPSPPLNTEAFFGQGTRLTVV.

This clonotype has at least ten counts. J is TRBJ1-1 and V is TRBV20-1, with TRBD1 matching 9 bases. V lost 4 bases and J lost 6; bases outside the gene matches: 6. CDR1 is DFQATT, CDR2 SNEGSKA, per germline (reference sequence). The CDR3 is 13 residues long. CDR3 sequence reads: CSAKGQGVAEAFF. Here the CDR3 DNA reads TGCAGTGCTAAGGGACAGGGCGTTGCTGAAGCTTTCTTT.

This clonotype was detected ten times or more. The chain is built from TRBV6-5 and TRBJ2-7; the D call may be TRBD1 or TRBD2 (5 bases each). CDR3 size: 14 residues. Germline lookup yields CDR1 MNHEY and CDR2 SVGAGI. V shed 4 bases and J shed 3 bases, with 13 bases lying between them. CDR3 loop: CASSFRDGGYEQYF. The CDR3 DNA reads TGTGCCAGCAGTTTTAGGGATGGGGGCTACGAGCAGTACTTC.

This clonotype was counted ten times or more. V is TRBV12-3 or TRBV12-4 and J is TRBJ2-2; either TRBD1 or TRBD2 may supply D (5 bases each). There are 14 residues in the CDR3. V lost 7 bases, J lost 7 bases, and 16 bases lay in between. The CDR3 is CASTGTPSIGELFF. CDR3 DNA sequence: TGTGCCAGCACCGGGACGCCATCAATCGGGGAGCTGTTTTTT.

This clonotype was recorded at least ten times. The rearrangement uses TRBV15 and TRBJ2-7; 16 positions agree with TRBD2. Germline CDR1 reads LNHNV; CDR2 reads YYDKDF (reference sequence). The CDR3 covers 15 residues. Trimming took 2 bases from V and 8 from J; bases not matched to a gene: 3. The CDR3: CATSRTGLAGGKQYF. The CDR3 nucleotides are TGTGCCACCAGCAGAACGGGACTAGCGGGGGGGAAGCAGTACTTC.

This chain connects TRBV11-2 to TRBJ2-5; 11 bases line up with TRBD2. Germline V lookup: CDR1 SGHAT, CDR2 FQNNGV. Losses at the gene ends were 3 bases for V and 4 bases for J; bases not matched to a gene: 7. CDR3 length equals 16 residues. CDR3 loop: CASSLMVAGGTETQYF. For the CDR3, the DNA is TGTGCCAGCAGCTTGATGGTAGCGGGGGGGACAGAGACCCAGTACTTC.

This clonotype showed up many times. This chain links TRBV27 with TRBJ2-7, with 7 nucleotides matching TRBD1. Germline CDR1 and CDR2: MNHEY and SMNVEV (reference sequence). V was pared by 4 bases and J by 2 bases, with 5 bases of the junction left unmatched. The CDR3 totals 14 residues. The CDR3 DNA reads TGTGCCAGCAGTTCGAAGGACAGGACCTACGAGCAGTACTTC. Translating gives CASSSKDRTYEQYF.

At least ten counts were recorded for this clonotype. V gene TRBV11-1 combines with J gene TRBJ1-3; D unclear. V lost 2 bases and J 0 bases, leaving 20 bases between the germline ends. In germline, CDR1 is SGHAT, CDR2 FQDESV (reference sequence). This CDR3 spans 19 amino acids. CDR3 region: CASSLRADFGGLSGNTIYF. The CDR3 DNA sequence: TGTGCCAGCAGCTTAAGAGCGGATTTCGGAGGCCTCTCTGGAAACACCATATATTTT.

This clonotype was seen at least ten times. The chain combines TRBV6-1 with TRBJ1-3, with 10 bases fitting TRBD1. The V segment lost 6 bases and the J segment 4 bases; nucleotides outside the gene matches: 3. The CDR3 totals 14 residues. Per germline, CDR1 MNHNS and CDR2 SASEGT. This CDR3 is CASSGDRGGNTIYF. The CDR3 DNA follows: TGTGCCAGCAGCGGGGACAGGGGAGGAAACACCATATATTTT.

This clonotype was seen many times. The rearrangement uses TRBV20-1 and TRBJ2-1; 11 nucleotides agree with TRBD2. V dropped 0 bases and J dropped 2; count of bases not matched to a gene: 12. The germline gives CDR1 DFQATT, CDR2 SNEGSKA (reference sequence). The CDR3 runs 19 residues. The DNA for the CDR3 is TGCAGTGCTAGAGACCCGCTGGGTAGCGGGAGGGGGACCTACAATGAGCAGTTCTTC. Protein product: CSARDPLGSGRGTYNEQFF.

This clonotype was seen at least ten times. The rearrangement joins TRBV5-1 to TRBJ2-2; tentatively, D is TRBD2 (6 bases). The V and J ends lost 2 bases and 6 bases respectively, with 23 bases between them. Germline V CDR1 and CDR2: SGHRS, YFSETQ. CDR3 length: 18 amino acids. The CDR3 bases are TGCGCCAGCAGCTTATCCCTGGGCGGGAAAGGGACTGCCGGGGAGCTGTTTTTT. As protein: CASSLSLGGKGTAGELFF.

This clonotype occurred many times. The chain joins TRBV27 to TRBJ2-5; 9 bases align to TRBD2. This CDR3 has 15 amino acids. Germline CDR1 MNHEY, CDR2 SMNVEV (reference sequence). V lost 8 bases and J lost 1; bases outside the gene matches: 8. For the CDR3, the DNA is TGTGCCAGCTCTCGTCAGCGGGGGGTCCAAGAGACCCAGTACTTC. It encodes CASSRQRGVQETQYF.

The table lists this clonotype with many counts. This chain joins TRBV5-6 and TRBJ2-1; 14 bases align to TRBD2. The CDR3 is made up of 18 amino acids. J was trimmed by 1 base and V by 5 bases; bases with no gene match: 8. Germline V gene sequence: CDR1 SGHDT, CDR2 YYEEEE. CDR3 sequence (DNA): TGTGCCAGCAGAGATATGACTAGCGGGGGGGTGTCCTACAATGAGCAGTTCTTC. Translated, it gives CASRDMTSGGVSYNEQFF.

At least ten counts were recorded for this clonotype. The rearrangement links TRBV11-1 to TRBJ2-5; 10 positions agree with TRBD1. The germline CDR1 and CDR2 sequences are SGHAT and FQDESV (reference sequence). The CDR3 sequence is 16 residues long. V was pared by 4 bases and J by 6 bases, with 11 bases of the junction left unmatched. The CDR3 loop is CASSSPGTGDVKTQYF. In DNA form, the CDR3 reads TGTGCCAGCAGCTCCCCCGGGACAGGGGATGTAAAGACCCAGTACTTC.

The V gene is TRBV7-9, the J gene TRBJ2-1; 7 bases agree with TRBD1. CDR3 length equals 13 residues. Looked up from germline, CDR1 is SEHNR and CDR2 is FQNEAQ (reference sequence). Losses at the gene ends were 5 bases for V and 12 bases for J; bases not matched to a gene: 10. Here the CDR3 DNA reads TGTGCCAGCAGCCCAAACAGGGGCGATGGGCAGTTCTTC. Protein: CASSPNRGDGQFF. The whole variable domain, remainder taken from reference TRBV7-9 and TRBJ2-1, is DTGVSQNPRHKITKRGQNVTFRCDPISEHNRLYWYRQTLGQGPEFLTYFQNEAQLEKSRLLSDRFSAERPKGSFSTLEIQRTEQGDSAMYLCASSPNRGDGQFFGPGTRLTVL.

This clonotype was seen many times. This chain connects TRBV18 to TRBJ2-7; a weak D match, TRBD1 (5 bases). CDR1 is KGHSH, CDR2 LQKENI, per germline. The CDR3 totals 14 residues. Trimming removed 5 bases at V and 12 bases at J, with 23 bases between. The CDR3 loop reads CASSAGPQAPLGYF. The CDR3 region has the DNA TGTGCCAGCTCAGCAGGGCCACAGGCCCCTCTCGGGTACTTC.